Following are 28 T cell receptor beta chains from one sample sequenced in a study of technical replicates of blood from several donors listed by TCRdb under 2017. Libraries were made using the immunoSEQ multiplex PCR assay. This immuneACCESS table, as held by TCRdb, lists in-frame sequences with V and J called but not all clones. Of the missing ones, under half trace to an unresolved V gene in checked studies; the others have no known cause. Recorded for this sample are some 56,000 clones; 90% to 95% of them occurred a single time. The top ten clonotypes cover just over 3% of the sample. Input material: PBMCs. Every receptor here comes from a human donor in good health. Some clones in this sample may be carry-over from other donors' samples.

The gene calls are TRBV6-5 and TRBJ2-7; D is possibly TRBD2 (5 bases). Per the germline V gene, CDR1 is MNHEY and CDR2 is SVGAGI. CDR3 length: 13 residues. V was clipped by 5 bases and J by 5 bases, with 13 bases between them. This chain's CDR3 is CASSRPSKDEQYF. CDR3 bases: TGTGCCAGCAGTCGACCTAGCAAAGACGAGCAGTACTTC.

A note on this clone: Germline and junction disagree at one end, which may indicate a read error. The gene calls are TRBV4-2 and TRBJ2-5; 9 nucleotides match TRBD2. The CDR3 totals 15 residues. Germline V gene sequence: CDR1 LGHNA, CDR2 YNFKEQ. CDR3 nucleotides: TGTACCAGCAGCGTTATAGCGGGAGCCCAAGAGACCCAGTACTTC. This gives the protein CTSSVIAGAQETQYF.

This chain uses TRBV10-3 with TRBJ2-3, with D uncertain. This CDR3 comprises 12 residues. Trimming shortened V by 0 bases and J by 4 bases, and 2 bases separated the two germline ends. Germline CDR1 is ENHRY and CDR2 is SYGVKD. This CDR3 reads CAISESADTQYF. CDR3 coding DNA: TGTGCCATCAGTGAGTCCGCAGATACGCAGTATTTT.

The chain combines TRBV7-9 with TRBJ1-2; 9 bases align to TRBD1. This CDR3 contains 18 residues. The junction had 9 bases not matched to a gene; V was cut back by 1 base and J by 0 bases. Germline CDR1 reads SEHNR; CDR2 reads FQNEAQ (reference sequence). The CDR3: CASSLVPRDRESNYGYTF. CDR3 sequence (DNA): TGTGCCAGCAGCTTAGTGCCCCGGGACAGGGAATCTAACTATGGCTACACCTTC.

The CDR3: CASSLATGGTGELFF. DNA for the CDR3: TGTGCCAGCAGCTTGGCAACAGGGGGCACGGGGGAGCTGTTTTTT. The chain has TRBV5-4 and TRBJ2-2; 9 bases fit TRBD1. Per germline, CDR1 SGHNT and CDR2 YYREEE (reference sequence). Losses at the gene ends were 0 bases for V and 8 bases for J; bases not matched to a gene: 5. This CDR3 spans 15 amino acids.

The V call is TRBV7-9, the J call TRBJ2-1; 8 bases align to TRBD1. The CDR3 spans 15 residues. CDR1 is SEHNR, CDR2 FQNEAQ, per germline (reference sequence). Trimming took 6 bases from V and 0 from J; bases not matched to a gene: 4. The CDR3 DNA follows: TGTGCCAGCAGGGACGGGACAGGCTCCTACAATGAGCAGTTCTTC. Protein: CASRDGTGSYNEQFF.

This clone was counted a single time. This chain links TRBV7-9 with TRBJ1-1, with TRBD1 identical over 7 bases. Germline values: CDR1 SEHNR, CDR2 FQNEAQ (reference sequence). The CDR3 consists of 14 residues. Losses at the gene ends were 6 bases for V and 4 bases for J; bases not matched to a gene: 8. CDR3 in DNA: TGTGCCAGCAGACAAACAGGGGCCGTCACTGAAGCTTTCTTT. Protein sequence: CASRQTGAVTEAFF.

The V and J genes are TRBV4-1 and TRBJ1-2; 11 bases match TRBD1. The CDR3 runs to 16 residues. CDR1 MGHRA and CDR2 YSYEKL come from the germline V gene. The junction had 6 bases not matched to a gene; V was cut back by 3 bases and J by 3 bases. The CDR3 loop reads CASSQAGQGVDYGYTF. In DNA form, the CDR3 reads TGCGCCAGCAGCCAGGCGGGACAGGGGGTCGACTATGGCTACACCTTC.

This chain links TRBV7-2 with TRBJ2-1, with 8 bases aligning to TRBD2. The CDR3 is 15 amino acids. After removal of 5 bases from V and 5 bases from J, the junction contained 8 bases not matched to a gene. CDR1 SGHTA and CDR2 FQGNSA come from the germline V gene. The CDR3 DNA follows: TGTGCCAGCAGCCCCGGGGGGGGCAGACACAATGAGCAGTTCTTC. This encodes CASSPGGGRHNEQFF.

The gene calls are TRBV12-5 and TRBJ2-7; D gene ambiguous. Trimming took 2 bases from V and 0 from J, leaving 11 bases between them. The germline CDR1 and CDR2 sequences are LGHNT and FRNRAP. There are 15 residues in the CDR3. CDR3: CASGLLGFLSYEQYF. The CDR3 nucleotides are TGTGCTAGTGGTTTGTTGGGCTTCCTCTCCTACGAGCAGTACTTC.

This rearrangement joins TRBV5-1 to TRBJ2-1, with D maybe TRBD1 (6 bases). The CDR3 runs 16 residues. V was cut by 2 bases and J by 8 bases, with 20 bases left in between. Germline V gene data show CDR1 as SGHRS and CDR2 as YFSETQ. The CDR3 DNA reads TGCGCCAGCAGCTTTAACCCACAGGGTGGAAGGTATGAGCAGTTCTTC. It is translated as CASSFNPQGGRYEQFF.

The V and J genes are TRBV11-2 and TRBJ2-7; D remains unclear. Germline V gives CDR1 SGHAT, CDR2 FQNNGV. CDR3 length equals 12 residues. V lost 0 bases to trimming and J lost 6 bases, with 6 bases between them. The CDR3 region has the DNA TGTGCCAGCAGCTTAGATCGGTTCGAGCAGTACTTC. It codes for CASSLDRFEQYF.

The chain couples TRBV29-1 to TRBJ2-1, with a weak D call TRBD2 (5 bases). The length of the CDR3 is 11 residues. Trimming removed 5 bases at V and 12 bases at J, with 14 bases between. Germline V gene lookup returns CDR1 SQVTM and CDR2 ANQGSEA. The CDR3 DNA is TGCAGCGTTCAATTTTCTCGGGGGCAGTTCTTC. It translates to CSVQFSRGQFF.

V gene TRBV5-1 combines with J gene TRBJ1-6; D is ambiguous. V was clipped by 0 bases and J by 6 bases, with 10 bases between them. Germline V gene lookup returns CDR1 SGHRS and CDR2 YFSETQ. The CDR3 has 15 residues. The CDR3 region is CASSLESVANSPLHF. The CDR3 DNA follows: TGCGCCAGCAGCTTGGAGTCAGTGGCTAATTCACCCCTCCACTTT.

The V call is TRBV12-5, the J call TRBJ2-7, with D unclear. V lost 3 bases and J lost 4, with 4 bases in between. The CDR3 covers 11 residues. CDR1 and CDR2 from the germline V gene are LGHNT and FRNRAP. CDR3 coding DNA: TGTGCTAGTGGTTTACTGTACGAGCAGTACTTC. Amino acids: CASGLLYEQYF.

The V call is TRBV7-2, the J call TRBJ2-1; 10 nucleotides agree with TRBD1. CDR3 length: 15 amino acids. J was trimmed by 8 bases and V by 4 bases; bases with no gene match: 8. The germline V gene encodes CDR1 SGHTA and CDR2 FQGNSA. CDR3 nucleotides: TGTGCCAGCAGCTCGGGACAGGGGATGTTCCATGAGCAGTTCTTC. Translation gives CASSSGQGMFHEQFF.

This chain connects TRBV29-1 to TRBJ1-3; TRBD1 matches 8 bases. Germline CDR1 SQVTM, CDR2 ANQGSEA. The CDR3 extends over 13 amino acids. V lost 6 bases and J lost 4; bases outside the gene matches: 5. The CDR3 coding sequence is TGCAGCGTCGAGACAGGGGCAGGAAACACCATATATTTT. Translating it yields CSVETGAGNTIYF.

This chain connects TRBV7-2 to TRBJ2-7; D is possibly TRBD2 (6 bases). Looked up from germline, CDR1 is SGHTA and CDR2 is FQGNSA. The CDR3 contains 13 residues. V was trimmed by 4 bases and J by 2 bases, leaving 9 bases between them. This CDR3 is CASSSDYTYEQYF. The DNA of the CDR3 is TGTGCCAGCAGCTCGGACTATACCTACGAGCAGTACTTC.

V usage is TRBV6-5 and J usage is TRBJ2-7, with TRBD2 matching over 7 bases. This CDR3 region has 15 residues. Germline lookup yields CDR1 MNHEY and CDR2 SVGAGI. The J segment lost 2 bases and the V segment lost 6 bases, leaving 10 bases of the junction unmatched. The CDR3 nucleotides read TGTGCCAGCAGACCCCCGGCTAGCGGTACCTACGAGCAGTACTTC. Translating gives CASRPPASGTYEQYF.

V is TRBV5-1 and J is TRBJ2-4; D unresolved. The CDR3 length is 16 residues. V lost 3 bases, J lost 0 bases, and 13 bases lay in between. The germline CDR1 and CDR2 sequences are SGHRS and YFSETQ. CDR3 loop: CASSYRPQEAKNIQYF. In nucleotides, the CDR3 is TGCGCCAGCAGCTACAGACCGCAAGAAGCCAAAAACATTCAGTACTTC.

The rearrangement links TRBV7-2 to TRBJ2-5, with TRBD2 matching 12 bases. The V gene's germline CDR1 is SGHTA and CDR2 FQGNSA. The CDR3 totals 15 residues. V shed 4 bases, J shed 5 bases, and the junction held 5 bases outside the gene matches. This CDR3 reads CASSSLAGGWETQYF. The CDR3 nucleotides are TGTGCCAGCAGCTCGCTAGCGGGGGGGTGGGAGACCCAGTACTTC.

The CDR3 DNA is TGTGCCAGCAGCCAGCAGGGCAACTATGGCTACACCTTC. Its translation is CASSQQGNYGYTF. The chain uses TRBV13 and TRBJ1-2; possibly TRBD1 for D (5 bases). The germline V gene has CDR1 PRHDT and CDR2 FYEKMQ (reference sequence). The V end lost 5 bases, the J end lost 2 bases, and 9 bases lay between the germline ends. The CDR3 is 13 residues long.

The rearrangement joins TRBV6-4 to TRBJ1-1; TRBD1 is a possible D gene (6 bases). Germline CDR1 and CDR2: MRHNA and SNTAGT. The CDR3 loop spans 15 amino acids. Trimming removed 0 bases from V and 5 bases from J, with 13 bases in between. CDR3 in DNA: TGTGCCAGCAGTGACTCGTCTAGGGGGGGGACTGAAGCTTTCTTT. It specifies CASSDSSRGGTEAFF.

This clone was seen once. J is TRBJ1-4 and V is TRBV4-3; TRBD1 matches at 10 bases. CDR3 length: 15 residues. Germline CDR1 LGHNA, CDR2 YSLEER. The V segment lost 0 bases and the J segment 5 bases; nucleotides outside the gene matches: 0. CDR3 coding DNA: TGCGCCAGCAGCCAAGAGGACAGGGGGAATGAAAAACTGTTTTTT. It codes for CASSQEDRGNEKLFF.

V usage is TRBV2 and J usage is TRBJ2-6; a weak D match, TRBD1 (5 bases). The germline V and J ends were trimmed by 6 bases and 7 bases, with 7 bases remaining between them. CDR1 and CDR2 from the germline V gene are SNHLY and FYNNEI. The CDR3 has 12 residues. The CDR3 spells CASSRAANVLTF. CDR3 nucleotides: TGTGCCAGCAGCAGGGCTGCCAACGTCCTGACTTTC.

The genes are TRBV7-8 and TRBJ1-5, with no clear D. Trimming stripped 3 bases from V and 0 bases from J, with 9 bases between. The germline gives CDR1 SGHVS, CDR2 FQNEAQ. The CDR3 is 15 residues long. As DNA, the CDR3 is TGTGCCAGCAGCTTTTTACTCTTTAGCAATCAGCCCCAGCATTTT. It is translated as CASSFLLFSNQPQHF.

The J gene is TRBJ1-1, the V gene TRBV5-8; D gene ambiguous. CDR3 length: 14 amino acids. From germline, CDR1 is SGHTS and CDR2 YDEGEE. V shed 0 bases and J shed 4 bases, with 10 bases lying between them. The CDR3 DNA reads as TGTGCCAGCAGCTTGGGAGCCGGGTTCACTGAAGCTTTCTTT. Translation: CASSLGAGFTEAFF.

The chain couples TRBV27 to TRBJ1-2; perhaps TRBD1 as D (5 bases). The CDR3 contains 14 residues. V was clipped by 4 bases and J by 7 bases, with 16 bases between them. Germline CDR1 reads MNHEY; CDR2 reads SMNVEV (reference sequence). In nucleotides, the CDR3 is TGTGCCAGCAGTTACGCGGGGCCCTCGAGTGGCTACACCTTC. Amino acids: CASSYAGPSSGYTF.